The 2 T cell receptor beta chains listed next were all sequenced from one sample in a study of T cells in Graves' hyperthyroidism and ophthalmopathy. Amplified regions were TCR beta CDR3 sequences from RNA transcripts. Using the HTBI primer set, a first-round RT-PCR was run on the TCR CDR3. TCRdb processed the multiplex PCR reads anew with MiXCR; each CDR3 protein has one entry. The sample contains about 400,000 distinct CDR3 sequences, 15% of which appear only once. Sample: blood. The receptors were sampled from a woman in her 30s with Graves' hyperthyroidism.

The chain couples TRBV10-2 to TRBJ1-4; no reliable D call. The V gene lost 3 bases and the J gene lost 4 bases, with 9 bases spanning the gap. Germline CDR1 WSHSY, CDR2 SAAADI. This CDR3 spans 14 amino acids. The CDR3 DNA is TGCGCCAGCAGTGAAGGACGGGTTAATGAAAAACTGTTTTTT. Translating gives CASSEGRVNEKLFF.

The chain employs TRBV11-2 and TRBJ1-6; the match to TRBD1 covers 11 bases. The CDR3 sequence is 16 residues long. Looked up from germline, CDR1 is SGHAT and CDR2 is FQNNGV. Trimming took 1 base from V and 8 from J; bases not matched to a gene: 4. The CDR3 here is CASSLGGTGGYSPLHF. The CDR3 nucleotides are TGTGCCAGCAGCTTAGGTGGGACAGGGGGTTATTCACCCCTCCACTTT.